This entry lists 17 T cell receptor beta chains sequenced from one sample in a study of identical twins. Each CDR3 protein is one row after TCRdb ran MiXCR on the 5' RACE reads. In the table there are 690,000 or so distinct CDR3 sequences, 8% to 9% of which are singletons. The sample also formed part of further work on yellow fever vaccine responses in identical twins.

The material sequenced was PBMCs. The receptor source for this set is a woman between 18 and 30 years old in good health.

This clonotype was seen many times. The chain employs TRBV5-6 and TRBJ2-7; D perhaps matches TRBD2 (6 bases). Trimming cost V 2 bases and J 4 bases, with 10 bases left between them. The V gene's germline CDR1 is SGHDT and CDR2 YYEEEE. The CDR3 contains 13 residues. CDR3 DNA: TGTGCCAGCAGCTTCGGGACTGTTTACGAGCAGTACTTC. Its protein product is CASSFGTVYEQYF.

This clonotype appeared a few times. In DNA form, the CDR3 reads TGTGCCAGCAGCCAGTGGAAGAGCGAGCAGTACTTC. Translated: CASSQWKSEQYF. V gene TRBV3-1 combines with J gene TRBJ2-7; no clear D gene. Germline CDR1 is LGHDT and CDR2 is YNNKEL (reference sequence). The CDR3 length is 12 residues. Trimming took 3 bases from V and 6 from J, leaving 9 bases between them.

This clonotype has only a few counts. The chain is built from TRBV30 and TRBJ2-7, with TRBD1 matching over 7 bases. This CDR3 is built from 13 residues. Looked up from germline, CDR1 is GTSNPN and CDR2 is SVGIG (reference sequence). Trimming took 1 base from V and 6 from J; bases not matched to a gene: 6. CDR3 region: CAWSASTGVEQYF. The DNA for the CDR3 is TGTGCCTGGAGTGCCTCCACAGGGGTCGAGCAGTACTTC.

The chain has TRBV7-2 and TRBJ2-7, with a possible D match to TRBD2 (6 bases). CDR1 SGHTA and CDR2 FQGNSA come from the germline V gene. The V end was cut by 8 bases, the J end by 3 bases, with 20 bases between. CDR3 size: 15 residues. The DNA of the CDR3 is TGTGCCAGCCAACCAGGTGGGGGGAGTGGCTACGAGCAGTACTTC. Its translation is CASQPGGGSGYEQYF.

Notes on this clonotype: A much larger clone differs from this one at a single base, so this may be a read error. V gene TRBV20-1 combines with J gene TRBJ2-7; TRBD1 matches at 12 bases. Germline V lookup: CDR1 DFQATT, CDR2 SNEGSKA (reference sequence). This CDR3 is 15 amino acids long. CDR3 nucleotide sequence: TGCTGTGCTAGGGGGACAGGGGGCACCGACTACGAGCAGTACTTC. Amino acids: CCARGTGGTDYEQYF.

This clonotype was seen many times. The V call is TRBV12-3 or TRBV12-4, the J call TRBJ2-3; the match to TRBD1 covers 8 bases. Trimming cost V 6 bases and J 4 bases; bases outside gene matches: 9. The CDR3 covers 15 residues. Here the CDR3 DNA reads TGTGCCAGCAGCATAGAGACAGGGGTTGCAGATACGCAGTATTTT. Translated, it gives CASSIETGVADTQYF.

The chain combines TRBV9 with TRBJ2-5; TRBD2 matches at 15 bases. CDR1 and CDR2 (germline): SGDLS, YYNGEE. The V and J ends lost 3 bases and 2 bases, in that order; junction bases with no gene match: 8. CDR3 length: 18 amino acids. CDR3: CASSAGLAGGPYQETQYF. For the CDR3, the DNA is TGTGCCAGCAGCGCGGGACTAGCGGGAGGTCCTTATCAAGAGACCCAGTACTTC.

In this sample, this clonotype turned up many times. The gene calls are TRBV12-3 or TRBV12-4 and TRBJ2-7; TRBD2 matches at 7 bases. The CDR3 runs 12 residues. The J segment lost 3 bases and the V segment lost 8 bases, leaving 4 bases of the junction unmatched. The CDR3, as DNA: TGTGCCAGCGGGGGGGACGGCTACGAGCAGTACTTC. This codes for CASGGDGYEQYF.

V gene TRBV6-5 combines with J gene TRBJ2-1; no firm D call. The V end was cut by 6 bases, the J end by 7 bases, with 10 bases between. The CDR3 has 12 amino acids. The germline V gene has CDR1 MNHEY and CDR2 SVGAGI. CDR3 protein: CASSDTINEQFF. As DNA, the CDR3 is TGTGCCAGCAGCGACACAATAAATGAGCAGTTCTTC.

This clonotype has a count of ten or more. V gene TRBV7-9 combines with J gene TRBJ1-1; D remains unclear. CDR3 length equals 13 residues. Germline V lookup: CDR1 SEHNR, CDR2 FQNEAQ (reference sequence). The V and J ends lost 3 bases and 8 bases respectively, with 13 bases between them. The CDR3 region has the DNA TGTGCCAGCAGCTTTTTAGAGAACATCGAAGCTTTCTTT. Its protein is CASSFLENIEAFF.

This clonotype was picked up a small number of times. The V gene is TRBV10-3, the J gene TRBJ1-4, with 9 bases matching TRBD1. With V trimmed by 6 bases and J by 4 bases, 6 bases remained unmatched. The CDR3 extends over 15 amino acids. CDR1 is ENHRY and CDR2 is SYGVKD in the germline V gene. CDR3 region: CAISGTGLNNEKLFF. CDR3 bases: TGTGCCATCAGCGGGACAGGGCTGAATAATGAAAAACTGTTTTTT.

This clonotype was detected a few times. The genes are TRBV7-2 and TRBJ2-6, with 9 bases fitting TRBD1. Trimming removed 2 bases from V and 2 bases from J; junction bases left unmatched: 4. This CDR3 region has 17 residues. Per the germline V gene, CDR1 is SGHTA and CDR2 is FQGNSA. The CDR3 spells CASSLLTGGAGANVLTF. The CDR3 nucleotides read TGTGCCAGCAGCTTACTTACAGGGGGCGCTGGGGCCAACGTCCTGACTTTC.

The chain is built from TRBV29-1 and TRBJ2-5; 8 bases are shared with TRBD2. The ends lost 4 bases at V and 4 bases at J; junction bases unmatched: 5. CDR3 length: 13 residues. Germline V lookup: CDR1 SQVTM, CDR2 ANQGSEA. The CDR3, as DNA: TGCAGCGTTGTTAGTACTAGCGGAGAGACCCAGTACTTC. Translating it yields CSVVSTSGETQYF.

The sample holds a few counts of this clonotype. The CDR3 spells CASSQPPSGQGRETQYF. The CDR3 DNA reads as TGTGCCAGCAGCCAACCCCCCTCCGGACAGGGAAGGGAGACCCAGTACTTC. The chain joins TRBV3-1 to TRBJ2-5; 8 bases are a match to TRBD1. CDR3 length equals 17 residues. Germline lookup yields CDR1 LGHDT and CDR2 YNNKEL (reference sequence). V shed 2 bases, J shed 5 bases, and the junction held 13 bases outside the gene matches.

This clonotype has just a few counts. In DNA form, the CDR3 reads TGCAGTGCTAGAGAGGGTAGGGCAGGGTCCTACGAGCAGTACTTC. Its translation is CSAREGRAGSYEQYF. This rearrangement joins TRBV20-1 to TRBJ2-7, with a possible D match to TRBD1 (5 bases). There are 15 residues in the CDR3. Trimming took off 0 bases at V and 1 base at J, with 13 bases between the two ends. Germline V gives CDR1 DFQATT, CDR2 SNEGSKA (reference sequence).

The chain has TRBV30 and TRBJ2-4; maybe TRBD2 (6 bases). The germline V and J ends were trimmed by 1 base and 6 bases, with 7 bases remaining between them. This CDR3 comprises 12 residues. Germline V gene lookup returns CDR1 GTSNPN and CDR2 SVGIG (reference sequence). CDR3 DNA sequence: TGTGCCTGGAGTGACGGGGGAAACATTCAGTACTTC. Translated, it gives CAWSDGGNIQYF.

This clonotype has a count of ten or more. DNA of the CDR3: TGTGCCACCAGCAGATTGGCAGGAGGGAACGCAGATACGCAGTATTTT. It encodes CATSRLAGGNADTQYF. The chain joins TRBV15 to TRBJ2-3; a weak D match, TRBD2 (6 bases). The germline V gene has CDR1 LNHNV and CDR2 YYDKDF (reference sequence). The V gene lost 2 bases and the J gene lost 4 bases, with 16 bases spanning the gap. The CDR3 has 16 residues.